The rows below give T cell receptor beta chains drawn from one sample of a study of blood T cells in healthy people across ages. TCRdb re-called the 5' RACE reads through MiXCR, storing one row per CDR3 protein. The sample includes some 700,000 distinct CDR3 sequences, 22% of them seen just once. The sample taken for sequencing was blood. The receptors here all came from a man aged 70 or older in good health. The CDR3 runs from the conserved cysteine through the conserved F or W. A D gene is named only where the DNA matches it firmly. The size field is filled for only some rows; it gives once, few, many or a size class.

- - TRBJ2-3 TRBV11-2 TGTGCCAGCAGCTTAGATGAGGCCAGCTTTGCAGATACGCAGTATTTT CASSLDEASFADTQYF
- - TRBJ2-2 TRBV6-4 TGTGCCAGCAGCGGGGGATACACCGGGGAGCTGTTTTTT CASSGGYTGELFF
TRBD2 few TRBJ2-3 TRBV20-1 TGCAGTGCTAGAGATGGGACTAGCGGACCCACAGATACGCAGTATTTT CSARDGTSGPTDTQYF
TRBD2 - TRBJ2-1 TRBV6-1 TGTGCCAGTATAGCGGGAGGGTTAGGTAATGAGCAGTTCTTC CASIAGGLGNEQFF
TRBD1 few TRBJ1-1 TRBV6-2/TRBV6-3 TGTGCCAGCAGATCTGGACAGGCAAACACTGAAGCTTTCTTT CASRSGQANTEAFF
- few TRBJ2-1 TRBV6-1 TGTGCCAGCAGTGAAGTGAGGGAGCAGTTCTTC CASSEVREQFF
TRBD2 - TRBJ2-4 TRBV12-3/TRBV12-4 TGTGCCAGCAGTTCCCGGGGGGGGTCCAAAAACATTCAGTACTTC CASSSRGGSKNIQYF
TRBD1 - TRBJ1-6 TRBV3-1 TGTGCCAGCAGCCCGACAGGGGGCAAAAATTCACCCCTCCACTTT CASSPTGGKNSPLHF
- - TRBJ1-1 TRBV28 TGTGCCAGCATCCTCGCGGGGGGTTACACTGAAGCTTTCTTT CASILAGGYTEAFF
- - TRBJ1-1 TRBV15 TGTGCCACGTCTCGGCGAGGCACTGAAGCTTTCTTT CATSRRGTEAFF
- few TRBJ2-7 TRBV5-1 TGCGCCAGCAGCTTCGTGACTGATAAAGAGCAGTACTTC CASSFVTDKEQYF
- - TRBJ2-5 TRBV2 TGTGCCAGCAGTGAAGCCACCGGAAGGGCAAGGGAGACCCAGTACTTC CASSEATGRARETQYF
TRBD2 few TRBJ2-1 TRBV5-1 TGCGCCAGCAGGTCCGTTATAGCGGGGGGGATCAATGAGCAGTTCTTC CASRSVIAGGINEQFF
TRBD2 few TRBJ2-1 TRBV13 TGTGCCAGCAGCGGACTAGCGGGAGGGATTAGCGACAATGAGCAGTTCTTC CASSGLAGGISDNEQFF
TRBD2 - TRBJ2-5 TRBV7-9 TGTGCCAGCAGAACACCGGGACTAACTAATTCGGCCCAGTACTTC CASRTPGLTNSAQYF
TRBD1 few TRBJ2-3 TRBV28 TGTGCCACCTGGACTATGGACAGGGGGTCAGATACGCAGTATTTT CATWTMDRGSDTQYF
- few TRBJ2-1 TRBV18 TGTGCCAGCTCACGCGAACTCCTGGGGGAGCAGTTCTTC CASSRELLGEQFF
- - TRBJ1-1 TRBV7-2 TGTGCCAGCAGCCCGCCCAGCACTGAAGCTTTCTTT CASSPPSTEAFF
TRBD2 few TRBJ2-1 TRBV25-1 TGTGCCAGCAGTGATGTAAGCGGGAGGGCCAAGGGCGAGCAGTTCTTC CASSDVSGRAKGEQFF
TRBD2 many TRBJ2-3 TRBV29-1 TGCAGCGTTGATGGGGGACTAGCGGGAGTTAGCACAGATACGCAGTATTTT CSVDGGLAGVSTDTQYF
- few TRBJ1-3 TRBV3-1 TGTGCCAGCAGCCAAGATCTCAGAGCTGGAAACACCATATATTTT CASSQDLRAGNTIYF
- few TRBJ1-6 TRBV20-1 TGCAGTGTAAAGTGGGGGGATCAGAGTTCACCCCTCCACTTT CSVKWGDQSSPLHF
- - TRBJ2-2 TRBV7-2 TGTGCCAGCAGCTTAGTGGTGCCTAACACCGGGGAGCTGTTTTTT CASSLVVPNTGELFF
- few TRBJ2-5 TRBV6-2/TRBV6-3 TGTGCCAGCAGTTATCAAGTGGGTATCCTAGCGATACCTCAAGAGACCCAGTACTTC CASSYQVGILAIPQETQYF
- - TRBJ2-7 TRBV10-3 TGTGCCATCACCCAGGGCGTTTCGTACGAGCAGTACTTC CAITQGVSYEQYF
- - TRBJ2-2 TRBV18 TGTGCCAGCTCACCACGGGTAGCTACGAACACCGGGGAGCTGTTTTTT CASSPRVATNTGELFF
- many TRBJ1-6 TRBV12-3/TRBV12-4 TGTGCCAGCAGACCACATGGGGACTTCAATTCACCCCTCCACTTT CASRPHGDFNSPLHF
- - TRBJ1-5 TRBV12-3/TRBV12-4 TGTGCCAGCAGTCAGGTGGATGTCAATCAGCCCCAGCATTTT CASSQVDVNQPQHF
- few TRBJ2-7 TRBV14 TGTGCCAGCAGCATGACCAGGGTCGACGAGCAGTACTTC CASSMTRVDEQYF
- - TRBJ2-5 TRBV20-1 TGCAGTGCTAGAGATTTCGGAGAGACCCAGTACTTC CSARDFGETQYF
TRBD2 - TRBJ2-3 TRBV12-3/TRBV12-4 TGTGCCAGCAGTTCGACTAGCGGATTTAGCACAGATACGCAGTATTTT CASSSTSGFSTDTQYF
- - TRBJ2-5 TRBV20-1 TGCAGTGCTAGCCTGGGGGGCCGCGAGACCCAGTACTTC CSASLGGRETQYF
- few TRBJ1-1 TRBV29-1 TGCAGCGTTGGACGGGGGGACATTGAAGCTTTCTTT CSVGRGDIEAFF
TRBD2 - TRBJ2-7 TRBV28 TGTGCCAGCAGTTTAAGAGGCTTGGGAGGGGCCACCTACGAGCAGTACTTC CASSLRGLGGATYEQYF
TRBD1 few TRBJ1-1 TRBV5-1 TGCGCCAGCAGCTGGACAGGAGAGAAAGCTTTCTTT CASSWTGEKAFF